What follows is one TCR beta chain and its context. Repertoires were generated with immunoSEQ multiplex PCR, while TCRdb's copy carries only in-frame clones and drops some. The data hold about 82,000 clones, with roughly 90% observed a single time. This specimen comes from a study of glioma-infiltrating T cells after dendritic cell vaccination. The CDR3 is made up of 16 amino acids. The chain joins TRBV21-1 to TRBJ1-2; TRBD1, the D gene given by the table, was not confirmed from the DNA. TRBV21-1 is a documented pseudogene. The source is a human donor with glioblastoma. The sample here was blood, taken before dendritic cell vaccination. The CDR3 loop reads CASSKTFETGWYGYTF. CDR3 coding DNA: TGTGCCAGCAGCAAAACATTCGAGACAGGGTGGTATGGCTACACCTTC.